The rows below give T cell receptor beta chains drawn from one sample of a study of blood T cell repertoires in COVID-19. The protocol was immunoSEQ multiplex PCR, while the TCRdb copy is restricted to in-frame clones and leaves out a portion. Of about 210,000 clones listed, 70% to 90% are singletons. Sequences were obtained from peripheral blood. These receptors were collected from a woman in her 70s with acute or convalescent COVID-19. CDR3s include the opening cysteine and the closing phenylalanine or tryptophan. D genes are given only for firm matches. Only some rows state a clone size, as once, few, many or a class for expanded clones.

V gene	J gene	clone size	D gene	CDR3 protein	CDR3 DNA
TRBV5-4	TRBJ2-2	-	-	CATRTGAGGTGELFF	TGTGCCACCAGGACAGGCGCCGGGGGGACCGGGGAGCTGTTTTTT
TRBV6-5	TRBJ1-3	-	-	CASSPTQGSGNTIYF	TGTGCCAGCAGCCCCACCCAGGGCTCTGGAAACACCATATATTTT
TRBV19	TRBJ1-1	-	-	CASSTGTWATEAFF	TGTGCCAGTAGTACAGGGACATGGGCCACTGAAGCTTTCTTT
TRBV7-9	TRBJ2-5	-	-	CASSPSEAQYF	TGTGCCAGCAGCCCTTCCGAGGCCCAGTACTTC
TRBV3-1/TRBV3-2	TRBJ1-1	-	TRBD1	CASSQGTGATEAFF	TGTGCCAGCAGCCAAGGGACAGGGGCCACTGAAGCTTTCTTT
TRBV5-1	TRBJ2-1	-	-	CASYSGFLHNEQFF	TGCGCCAGTTATAGCGGTTTCCTTCACAATGAGCAGTTCTTC
TRBV11-3	TRBJ1-1	-	TRBD1	CASSPGGTEAFF	TGTGCCAGCAGCCCAGGGGGCACTGAAGCTTTCTTT
TRBV11-3	TRBJ1-2	-	-	CASSFFQGYGYTF	TGTGCCAGCAGCTTTTTCCAGGGCTATGGCTACACCTTC
TRBV4-1	TRBJ2-1	-	-	CASSQERGNSYNEQFF	TGCGCCAGCAGCCAAGAAAGGGGAAACTCCTACAATGAGCAGTTCTTC
TRBV9	TRBJ2-2	-	-	CASSAQGVGRVNTGELFF	TGTGCCAGCAGCGCCCAAGGTGTCGGCAGGGTTAACACCGGGGAGCTGTTTTTT
TRBV5-6	TRBJ1-1	-	TRBD1	CASSLRTGTGMNTEAFF	TGTGCCAGCAGCTTGAGGACAGGGACCGGCATGAACACTGAAGCTTTCTTT
TRBV18	TRBJ1-1	-	-	CASSTRGGLAFF	TGTGCCAGCTCAACGAGGGGGGGCCTCGCTTTCTTT
TRBV3-1/TRBV3-2	TRBJ1-1	-	-	CASSQGQMNTEAFF	TGTGCCAGCAGCCAGGGACAAATGAACACTGAAGCTTTCTTT
TRBV27	TRBJ1-5	-	-	CASSLSAQGNQPQHF	TGTGCCAGCAGTTTATCGGCCCAGGGTAATCAGCCCCAGCATTTT
TRBV5-6	TRBJ1-5	-	TRBD1	CASSLATGGGNQPQHF	TGTGCCAGCAGCTTGGCCACAGGGGGCGGCAATCAGCCCCAGCATTTT
TRBV5-4	TRBJ2-5	-	TRBD2	CASSSPGLAGAETQYF	TGTGCCAGCAGTTCCCCGGGACTAGCGGGAGCAGAGACCCAGTACTTC
TRBV7-6	TRBJ2-3	-	-	CASSLGGRSPTDTQYF	TGTGCCAGCAGCTTAGGTGGGAGATCCCCCACAGATACGCAGTATTTT
TRBV19	TRBJ1-4	-	-	CASSPTATNEKLFF	TGTGCCAGTAGCCCGACAGCAACTAATGAAAAACTGTTTTTT
TRBV5-1	TRBJ1-1	-	TRBD1	CASSLGTGNTEAFF	TGCGCCAGCAGCTTAGGGACAGGGAACACTGAAGCTTTCTTT
TRBV5-1	TRBJ1-1	-	-	CASSFSGVSLAFF	TGCGCCAGCAGCTTCAGCGGGGTTTCGTTAGCTTTCTTT
TRBV7-9	TRBJ1-6	-	TRBD1	CASSPDRGYNSPLHF	TGTGCCAGCAGCCCCGACAGGGGCTATAATTCACCCCTCCACTTT
TRBV4-1	TRBJ1-1	-	-	CASSHQGRENTEAFF	TGCGCCAGCAGCCATCAGGGAAGGGAGAACACTGAAGCTTTCTTT
TRBV6-5	TRBJ2-3	-	TRBD2	CASSYGWDYPQYF	TGTGCCAGCAGTTACGGCTGGGACTACCCTCAGTATTTT
TRBV5-6	TRBJ2-5	-	TRBD1	CASSSFGQGEETQYF	TGTGCCAGCAGCTCCTTCGGACAGGGAGAAGAGACCCAGTACTTC
TRBV2	TRBJ2-7	-	TRBD2	CATNTPGTSGRLMSSYEQYF	TGTGCCACGAATACCCCCGGGACTAGCGGGCGGCTGATGAGCTCCTACGAGCAGTACTTC
TRBV27	TRBJ2-3	-	TRBD1	CASSLAGQDTDTQYF	TGTGCCAGCAGTTTAGCGGGACAGGACACAGATACGCAGTATTTT
TRBV6-2/TRBV6-3	TRBJ2-5	-	-	CASSDSQETQYF	TGTGCCAGCAGTGACAGCCAAGAGACCCAGTACTTC
TRBV9	TRBJ1-2	once	-	CASSPSARSLGYTF	TGTGCCAGCAGCCCCTCGGCCAGATCACTAGGCTACACCTTC
TRBV3-1/TRBV3-2	TRBJ1-5	-	TRBD1	CASSQTGQGGNQPQHF	TGTGCCAGCAGCCAAACGGGACAGGGGGGCAATCAGCCCCAGCATTTT
TRBV6-5	TRBJ1-2	-	TRBD1	CASGQGIGDGYTF	TGTGCCAGCGGACAGGGAATCGGCGATGGCTACACCTTC
TRBV5-5	TRBJ1-4	-	-	CASSVRWGPNEKLFF	TGTGCCAGCAGCGTCAGGTGGGGCCCGAATGAAAAACTGTTTTTT
TRBV5-4	TRBJ2-1	-	TRBD2	CASSNPSGGANEQFF	TGTGCCAGCAGCAACCCTAGCGGGGGGGCCAATGAGCAGTTCTTC
TRBV5-1	TRBJ2-3	-	TRBD1	CASSAGQGLGTDTQYF	TGCGCCAGCAGCGCCGGACAGGGGCTGGGCACAGATACGCAGTATTTT
TRBV6-5	TRBJ1-2	-	TRBD1	CASFWTGIVGYTF	TGTGCCAGTTTTTGGACAGGGATCGTTGGCTACACCTTC
TRBV5-1	TRBJ1-1	-	-	CASSLSRGLGTEAFF	TGCGCCAGCAGCTTGTCTAGGGGTTTGGGCACTGAAGCTTTCTTT
TRBV18	TRBJ1-4	-	TRBD1	CASSQGTTGSNEKLFF	TGTGCCAGCTCACAGGGGACGACAGGGTCTAATGAAAAACTGTTTTTT
TRBV2	TRBJ2-1	-	-	CASTLYNEQFF	TGTGCCAGCACCCTATACAATGAGCAGTTCTTC
TRBV10-2	TRBJ1-5	-	-	CASSRAGENQPQHF	TGCGCCAGCAGTCGGGCAGGGGAAAATCAGCCCCAGCATTTT
TRBV11-3	TRBJ2-2	-	TRBD1	CASSLTGVAGELFF	TGTGCCAGCAGCTTGACAGGGGTGGCCGGGGAGCTGTTTTTT
TRBV28	TRBJ1-2	-	-	CASDPGFGYTF	TGTGCCAGCGACCCCGGGTTTGGCTACACCTTC
TRBV2	TRBJ2-5	once	TRBD1	CASRTDRGWETQYF	TGTGCCAGCAGGACCGACAGGGGCTGGGAGACCCAGTACTTC
TRBV10-3	TRBJ2-1	-	TRBD2	CAISPLAGGTSSYNEQFF	TGTGCCATCAGTCCATTAGCGGGGGGTACAAGCTCCTACAATGAGCAGTTCTTC
TRBV7-2	TRBJ2-7	-	TRBD1	CASSLDRGSYEQYF	TGTGCCAGCAGCTTGGACAGGGGGTCCTACGAGCAGTACTTC
TRBV12-3/TRBV12-4	TRBJ1-2	-	TRBD1	CASSPRTGLGYTF	TGTGCCAGCAGTCCCCGGACAGGCCTCGGCTACACCTTC
TRBV18	TRBJ2-7	-	-	CASSLQGLQVEQYF	TGTGCCAGCTCACTTCAGGGTCTCCAGGTCGAGCAGTACTTC
TRBV9	TRBJ2-7	once	-	CASSVENSPSEQYF	TGTGCCAGCAGCGTAGAAAACTCCCCAAGCGAGCAGTACTTC
TRBV10-3	TRBJ2-3	-	TRBD2	CAVVAGEGTDTQYF	TGTGCCGTGGTAGCGGGGGAAGGCACAGATACGCAGTATTTT
TRBV11-1	TRBJ1-2	-	-	CASSPGDRGYTF	TGTGCCAGCAGCCCGGGGGACCGCGGCTACACCTTC
TRBV7-8	TRBJ1-6	-	TRBD1	CASSLATGASPLHF	TGTGCCAGCAGCTTAGCCACAGGGGCTTCACCCCTCCACTTT
TRBV19	TRBJ2-6	-	TRBD1	CASRGQGLSGANVLTF	TGTGCCAGTAGGGGACAGGGATTAAGTGGGGCCAACGTCCTGACTTTC
TRBV5-1	TRBJ2-6	-	-	CASSLSSGANVLTF	TGCGCCAGCAGCCTGAGCTCTGGGGCCAACGTCCTGACTTTC